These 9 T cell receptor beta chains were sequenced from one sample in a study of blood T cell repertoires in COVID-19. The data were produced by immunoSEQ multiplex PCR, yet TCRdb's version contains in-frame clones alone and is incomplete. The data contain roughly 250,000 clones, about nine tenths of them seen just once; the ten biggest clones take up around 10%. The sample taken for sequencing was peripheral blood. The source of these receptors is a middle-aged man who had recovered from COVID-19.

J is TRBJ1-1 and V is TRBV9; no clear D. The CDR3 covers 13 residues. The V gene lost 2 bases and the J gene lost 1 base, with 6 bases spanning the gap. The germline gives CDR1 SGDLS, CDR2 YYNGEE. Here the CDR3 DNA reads TGTGCCAGCAGCGTCCCGGGGAACACTGAAGCTTTCTTT. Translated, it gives CASSVPGNTEAFF.

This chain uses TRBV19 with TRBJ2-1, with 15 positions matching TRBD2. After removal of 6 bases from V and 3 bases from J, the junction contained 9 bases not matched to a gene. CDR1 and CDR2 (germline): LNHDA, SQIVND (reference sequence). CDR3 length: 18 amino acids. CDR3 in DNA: TGTGCCAGTAGAAATGGTCCGGGACTAGCGGGGGGCTACAATGAGCAGTTCTTC. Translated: CASRNGPGLAGGYNEQFF.

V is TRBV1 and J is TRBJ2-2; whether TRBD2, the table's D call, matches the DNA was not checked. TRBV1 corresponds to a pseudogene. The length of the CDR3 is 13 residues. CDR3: CTSSQEAAGELFF. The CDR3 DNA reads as TGCACCAGCAGCCAAGAGGCGGCCGGGGAGCTGTTTTTT.

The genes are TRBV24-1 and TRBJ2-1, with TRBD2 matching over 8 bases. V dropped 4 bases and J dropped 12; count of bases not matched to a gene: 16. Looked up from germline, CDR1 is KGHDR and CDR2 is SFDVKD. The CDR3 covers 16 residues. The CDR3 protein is CATSDSTGTSLYRQFF. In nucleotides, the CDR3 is TGTGCCACCAGTGACTCAACCGGGACTAGTCTGTACCGGCAGTTCTTC.

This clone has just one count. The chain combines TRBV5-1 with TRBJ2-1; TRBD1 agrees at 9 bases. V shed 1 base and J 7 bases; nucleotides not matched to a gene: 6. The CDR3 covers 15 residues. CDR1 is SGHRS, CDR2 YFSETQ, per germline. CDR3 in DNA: TGCGCCAGCAGCTTGTACGGGACAGGGTTGAATGAGCAGTTCTTC. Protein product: CASSLYGTGLNEQFF.

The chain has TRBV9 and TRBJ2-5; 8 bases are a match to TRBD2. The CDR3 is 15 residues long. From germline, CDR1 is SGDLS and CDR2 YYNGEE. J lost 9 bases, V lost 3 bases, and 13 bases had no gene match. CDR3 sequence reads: CASSGPPTSARAQYF. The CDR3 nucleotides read TGTGCCAGCAGCGGACCCCCGACTAGCGCACGGGCCCAGTACTTC.

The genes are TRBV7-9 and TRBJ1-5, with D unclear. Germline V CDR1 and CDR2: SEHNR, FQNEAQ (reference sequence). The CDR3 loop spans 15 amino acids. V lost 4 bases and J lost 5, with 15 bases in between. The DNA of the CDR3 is TGTGCCAGCAGCTCCACTAAGACGGTATATCAGCCCCAGCATTTT. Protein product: CASSSTKTVYQPQHF.

CDR3 DNA sequence: TGTGCCAGCAGTCCGGGACTAGCGAGTTACGAGCAGTACTTC. Translation gives CASSPGLASYEQYF. The J gene is TRBJ2-7, the V gene TRBV2; 10 positions agree with TRBD2. Germline V gene lookup returns CDR1 SNHLY and CDR2 FYNNEI. J lost 4 bases, V lost 5 bases, and 5 bases had no gene match. This CDR3 contains 14 residues. The full variable domain, rest sourced from reference TRBV2 and TRBJ2-7, is EPEVTQTPSHQVTQMGQEVILRCVPISNHLYFYWYRQILGQKVEFLVSFYNNEISEKSEIFDDQFSVERPDGSNFTLKIRSTKLEDSAMYFCASSPGLASYEQYFGPGTRLTVT.

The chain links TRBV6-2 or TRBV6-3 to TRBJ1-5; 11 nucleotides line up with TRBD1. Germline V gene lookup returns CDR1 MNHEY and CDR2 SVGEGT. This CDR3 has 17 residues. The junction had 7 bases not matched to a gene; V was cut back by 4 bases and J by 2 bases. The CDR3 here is CASSFLGQGAGNQPQHF. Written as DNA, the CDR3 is TGTGCCAGCAGTTTCCTTGGACAGGGGGCCGGCAATCAGCCCCAGCATTTT.